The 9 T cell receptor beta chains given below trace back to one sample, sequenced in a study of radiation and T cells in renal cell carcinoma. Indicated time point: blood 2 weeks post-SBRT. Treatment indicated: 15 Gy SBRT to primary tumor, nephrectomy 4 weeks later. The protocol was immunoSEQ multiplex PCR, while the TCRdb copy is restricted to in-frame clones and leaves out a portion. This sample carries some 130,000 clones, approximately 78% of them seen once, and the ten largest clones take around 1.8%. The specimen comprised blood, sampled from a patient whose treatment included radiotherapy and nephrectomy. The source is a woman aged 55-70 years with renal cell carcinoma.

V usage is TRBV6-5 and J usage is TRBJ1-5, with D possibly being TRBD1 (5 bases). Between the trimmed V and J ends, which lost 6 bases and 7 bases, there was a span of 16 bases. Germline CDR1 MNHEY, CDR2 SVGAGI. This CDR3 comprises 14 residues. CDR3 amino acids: CASRRRQGGQPQHF. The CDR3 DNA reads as TGTGCCAGCAGGAGGAGGCAGGGAGGACAGCCCCAGCATTTT.

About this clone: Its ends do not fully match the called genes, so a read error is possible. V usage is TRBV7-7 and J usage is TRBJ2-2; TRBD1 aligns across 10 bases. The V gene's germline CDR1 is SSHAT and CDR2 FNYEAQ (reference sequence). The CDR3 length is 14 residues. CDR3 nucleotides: TGTGCTAGCAGCCCGACAGGGGGCCCCGGGGAGCTGTTTTTT. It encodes CASSPTGGPGELFF.

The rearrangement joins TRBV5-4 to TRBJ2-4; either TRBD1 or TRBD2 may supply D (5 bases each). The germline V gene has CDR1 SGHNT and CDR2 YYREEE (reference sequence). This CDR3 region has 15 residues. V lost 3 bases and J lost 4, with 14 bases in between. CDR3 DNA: TGTGCCAGCAGCTCCGGCCGGGACGGGAAAAACATTCAGTACTTC. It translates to CASSSGRDGKNIQYF.

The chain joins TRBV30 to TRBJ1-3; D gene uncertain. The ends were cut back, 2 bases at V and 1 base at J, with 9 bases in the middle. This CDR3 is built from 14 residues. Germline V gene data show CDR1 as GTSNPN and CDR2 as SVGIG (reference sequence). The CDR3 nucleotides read TGTGCCTGGAGTTTATCAAGATCTGGAAACACCATATATTTT. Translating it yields CAWSLSRSGNTIYF. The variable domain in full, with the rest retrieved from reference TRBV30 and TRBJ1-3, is SQTIHQWPATLVQPVGSPLSLECTVEGTSNPNLYWYRQAAGRGLQLLFYSVGIGQISSEVPQNLSASRPQDRQFILSSKKLLLSDSGFYLCAWSLSRSGNTIYFGEGSWLTVV.

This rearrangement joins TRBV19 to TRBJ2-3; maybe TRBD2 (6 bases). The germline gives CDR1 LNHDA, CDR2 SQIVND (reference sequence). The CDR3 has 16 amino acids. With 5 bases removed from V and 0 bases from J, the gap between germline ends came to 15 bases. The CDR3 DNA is TGTGCCAGTAGTTTGACCGGGAGCATAAGCACAGATACGCAGTATTTT. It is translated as CASSLTGSISTDTQYF.

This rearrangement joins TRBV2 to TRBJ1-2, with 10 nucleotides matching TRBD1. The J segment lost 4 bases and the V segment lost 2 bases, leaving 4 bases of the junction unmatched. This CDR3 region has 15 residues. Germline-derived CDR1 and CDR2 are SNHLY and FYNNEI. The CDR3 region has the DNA TGTGCCAGCAGTGAATCGGGACAGGGGTCCTATGGCTACACCTTC. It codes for CASSESGQGSYGYTF.

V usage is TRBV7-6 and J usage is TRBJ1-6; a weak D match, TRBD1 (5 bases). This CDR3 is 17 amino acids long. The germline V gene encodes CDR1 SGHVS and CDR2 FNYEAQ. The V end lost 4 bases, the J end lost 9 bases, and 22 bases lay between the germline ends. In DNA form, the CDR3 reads TGTGCCAGCAGCTCACGGCCACCGGGGCCCGGGATTTCACCCCTCCACTTT. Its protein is CASSSRPPGPGISPLHF. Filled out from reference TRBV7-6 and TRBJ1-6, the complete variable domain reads GAGVSQSPRYKVTKRGQDVALRCDPISGHVSLYWYRQALGQGPEFLTYFNYEAQQDKSGLPNDRFSAERPEGSISTLTIQRTEQRDSAMYRCASSSRPPGPGISPLHFGNGTRLTVT.

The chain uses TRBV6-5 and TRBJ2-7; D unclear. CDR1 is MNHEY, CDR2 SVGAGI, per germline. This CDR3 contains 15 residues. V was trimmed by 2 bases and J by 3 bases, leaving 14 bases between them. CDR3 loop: CASSYRHTPDYEQYF. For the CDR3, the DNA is TGTGCCAGCAGTTACCGGCACACACCGGACTACGAGCAGTACTTC.

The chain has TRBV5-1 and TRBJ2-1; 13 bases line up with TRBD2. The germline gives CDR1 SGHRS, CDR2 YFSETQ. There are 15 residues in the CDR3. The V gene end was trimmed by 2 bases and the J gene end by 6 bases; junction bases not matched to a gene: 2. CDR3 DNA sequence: TGCGCCAGCAGCTTACTAGCGGGAGGGCCCAATGAGCAGTTCTTC. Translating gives CASSLLAGGPNEQFF.